This T cell receptor (beta chain) originates from a study of CD8 T cells in ankylosing spondylitis. CDR3 size: 17 residues. Unmatched junction bases numbered 13, after V lost 3 bases and J lost 6 bases. CDR1 and CDR2 from the germline V gene are DFQATT and SNEGSKA (reference sequence). Study results and caveats: Researchers report that disease-linked clones proved CD8+ and relatively rare in peripheral blood. Disease-linked clones reportedly showed significant enrichment in matched ankylosing spondylitis synovial fluid. Within ankylosing spondylitis blood, a TCR beta motif made up of roughly eight highly homologous variants appeared to be characteristic. Previously reported in reactive arthritis synovial fluid and blood were some of the motif variants.

About this clonotype itself: The antigen is unknown.

Generation of TCR beta libraries employed quantitative 5'-RACE incorporating molecular barcodes. One entry per CDR3 protein results from TCRdb running MiXCR on the 5' RACE reads. The sample has under 850,000 distinct CDR3 sequences; 19% are singletons. The genes are TRBV20-1 and TRBJ2-7, with 14 bases identical to TRBD2. The sample was blood, either unsorted or a sorted T cell fraction (not recorded which). The clonotype originates from a male donor with ankylosing spondylitis. Here the CDR3 reads CSASIGTSGRWAIEQYF. The CDR3 DNA follows: TGCAGTGCTAGTATCGGGACTAGCGGGAGATGGGCGATCGAGCAGTACTTC.